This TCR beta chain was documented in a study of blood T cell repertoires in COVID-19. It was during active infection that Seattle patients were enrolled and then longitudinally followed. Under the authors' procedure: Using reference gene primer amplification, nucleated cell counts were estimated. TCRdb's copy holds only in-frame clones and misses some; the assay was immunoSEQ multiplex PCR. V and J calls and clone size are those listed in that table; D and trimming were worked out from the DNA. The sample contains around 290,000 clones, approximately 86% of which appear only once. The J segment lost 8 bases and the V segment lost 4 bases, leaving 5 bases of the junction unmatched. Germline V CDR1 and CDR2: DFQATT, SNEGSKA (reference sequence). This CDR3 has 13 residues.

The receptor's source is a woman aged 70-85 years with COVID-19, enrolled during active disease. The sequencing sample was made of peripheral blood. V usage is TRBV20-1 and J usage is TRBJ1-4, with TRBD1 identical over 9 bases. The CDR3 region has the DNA TGCAGTGCTATTGACAGGGGGAGCGAAAAACTGTTTTTT. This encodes CSAIDRGSEKLFF.